This T cell receptor (beta chain) was captured by sequencing in a study of radiation and T cells in renal cell carcinoma. Across the study: Nephrectomy followed 15 Gy stereotactic body radiation by 4 weeks. Study observations and caveats: From baseline, blood top tumor clonotypes peaked at 2 weeks post-radiation.

Noted time point: blood 2 weeks post-SBRT. Described treatment: 15 Gy SBRT to primary tumor, nephrectomy 4 weeks later. Serial blood draws occurred at baseline and 2 and 4 weeks post-SBRT. This renal cell carcinoma was of the clear cell type. The data were produced by immunoSEQ multiplex PCR, yet TCRdb's version contains in-frame clones alone and is incomplete. The table includes about 120,000 clones, around 81% detected once. CDR1 is SGHVS, CDR2 FQNEAQ, per germline. Trimming took 2 bases from V and 1 from J, leaving 10 bases between them. The CDR3 loop spans 15 amino acids. In regard to this clone: Its cognate antigen is unknown.

Sample: blood, taken from a patient whose treatment included radiotherapy and nephrectomy. This TCR derives from a middle-aged man with renal cell carcinoma. The gene calls are TRBV7-8 and TRBJ2-3, with D uncertain. In DNA form, the CDR3 reads TGTGCCAGCAGCTTACATGGGGTCGGCACAGATACGCAGTATTTT. Translating it yields CASSLHGVGTDTQYF.